This record concerns one T cell receptor beta chain sequence. Sequencing used immunoSEQ multiplex PCR; TCRdb keeps in-frame clones, though not all of them. The sample includes approximately 98,000 clones, around 85% seen only once; the top ten take about 10%. CDR1 is SGHNT and CDR2 is YYREEE in the germline V gene (reference sequence). J lost 0 bases, V lost 4 bases, and 6 bases had no gene match. This CDR3 comprises 16 residues. The data derive from a study of blood T cell repertoires in COVID-19. Study context: There were acute and convalescent COVID-19 samples, and they came from the United States, Italy and Spain.

This clonotype originated in a woman aged 80 or over with acute or convalescent COVID-19. Material for sequencing was peripheral blood. The chain carries TRBV5-4 and TRBJ2-2; 7 positions agree with TRBD1. The CDR3 region is CASSPTGVANTGELFF. CDR3 DNA sequence: TGTGCCAGCAGCCCCACAGGGGTAGCGAACACCGGGGAGCTGTTTTTT.